This T cell receptor beta chain was captured in a study of blood T cells in healthy people across ages. Germline CDR1 reads SQVTM; CDR2 reads ANQGSEA. The CDR3 has 14 amino acids. The V gene end was trimmed by 4 bases and the J gene end by 6 bases; junction bases not matched to a gene: 8. It was with a sample-barcoded 5' primer and a J-beta primer mix that a second PCR of about 7 to 12 cycles was run. TCRdb called the 5' RACE reads again in MiXCR, with one record for every CDR3 protein. The profile shows 850,000 to 1,000,000 distinct CDR3 sequences, roughly 43% of them singletons. This chain uses TRBV29-1 with TRBJ2-5; 10 bases are shared with TRBD1. Input material: blood. The TCR comes from a young man in good health. The CDR3 nucleotides are TGCAGCGTTGCGCCCGGGACAGGGGTAAAGACCCAGTACTTC. This codes for CSVAPGTGVKTQYF.